These 17 T cell receptor beta chains came from one sample sequenced in a study of blood T cell repertoires in COVID-19 (TCRdb year 2020). The library was prepared using the immunoSEQ multiplex PCR assay. What TCRdb holds here is the immuneACCESS table cut down to in-frame rearrangements. Part of the clones is not present; checked against another copy, under half of the missing clones reflect an unresolved V gene, and the others are unexplained. This sample comprises 100,000 to 150,000 clones, around 87% of them detected only once. The ten biggest clones cover around 7.7% of the sample. The material sequenced was peripheral blood. All receptors come from a human donor in a cohort sampled during active COVID-19.

This chain connects TRBV7-8 to TRBJ2-1; 10 bases agree with TRBD2. CDR1 is SGHVS, CDR2 FQNEAQ, per germline. The CDR3 contains 16 residues. The trim removed 7 bases at V and 10 bases at J, leaving 16 bases unmatched. The CDR3 coding sequence is TGTGCCAGCACGGCGCCTAGGACTAGCGGCGCCTCGGAGCAGTTCTTC. This codes for CASTAPRTSGASEQFF. The variable domain in full, completed from reference TRBV7-8 and TRBJ2-1, reads GAGVSQSPRYKVAKRGQDVALRCDPISGHVSLFWYQQALGQGPEFLTYFQNEAQLDKSGLPSDRFFAERPEGSVSTLKIQRTQQEDSAVYLCASTAPRTSGASEQFFGPGTRLTVL.

The CDR3 DNA sequence: TGTGCCAGCAGGACGGGACAGGGTAACACTGAAGCTTTCTTT. It is translated as CASRTGQGNTEAFF. V and J are TRBV6-5 and TRBJ1-1; 9 bases fit TRBD1. With V trimmed by 6 bases and J by 2 bases, 4 bases remained unmatched. Per the germline V gene, CDR1 is MNHEY and CDR2 is SVGAGI. This CDR3 comprises 14 residues.

The chain employs TRBV19 and TRBJ2-3; 7 bases are a match to TRBD1. The CDR3 sequence is 16 residues long. Germline assignment: CDR1 LNHDA and CDR2 SQIVND (reference sequence). The V and J ends lost 8 bases and 2 bases, in that order; junction bases with no gene match: 13. The CDR3 loop reads CASGYGSGQNTDTQYF. CDR3 in DNA: TGTGCCAGTGGATATGGCTCGGGACAGAACACAGATACGCAGTATTTT.

The chain joins TRBV18 to TRBJ2-3; possible D gene TRBD2, 6 bases. The CDR3 consists of 17 residues. The ends were cut back, 3 bases at V and 3 bases at J, with 19 bases in the middle. CDR1 is KGHSH and CDR2 is LQKENI in the germline V gene. The CDR3 loop is CASSPIRPLGRTDTQYF. As DNA, the CDR3 is TGTGCCAGCTCACCGATTAGACCCCTAGGGAGGACAGATACGCAGTATTTT.

This clone was seen more than once but under ten times. This chain uses TRBV19 with TRBJ2-1; 7 nucleotides agree with TRBD1. The germline V gene has CDR1 LNHDA and CDR2 SQIVND (reference sequence). Losses at the gene ends were 5 bases for V and 12 bases for J; bases not matched to a gene: 7. The CDR3 is 12 amino acids. DNA for the CDR3: TGTGCCAGTAGTCGAGACCGGGACAGGCAGTTCTTC. Protein sequence: CASSRDRDRQFF.

The V call is TRBV23-1, the J call TRBJ2-3; 8 bases align to TRBD1. TRBV23-1 is identified as an open reading frame with a role that is uncertain. Trimming cost V 7 bases and J 0 bases; bases outside gene matches: 9. CDR3 length: 16 amino acids. As DNA, the CDR3 is TGCGCCAGCACCCAGGGGGCCCCCACTAGCACAGATACGCAGTATTTT. This codes for CASTQGAPTSTDTQYF.

The chain uses TRBV6-4 and TRBJ2-3, with TRBD2 matching over 9 bases. Looked up from germline, CDR1 is MRHNA and CDR2 is SNTAGT. Trimming cost V 4 bases and J 1 base; bases outside gene matches: 3. The CDR3 loop spans 15 amino acids. The CDR3 sequence: CASSAASGGTDTQYF. The CDR3 nucleotides read TGTGCCAGCAGTGCGGCTAGCGGGGGCACAGATACGCAGTATTTT.

The chain employs TRBV7-2 and TRBJ2-3, with TRBD2 as a possible D gene (6 bases). V was clipped by 3 bases and J by 0 bases, with 10 bases between them. Germline CDR1 and CDR2: SGHTA and FQGNSA. CDR3 length: 15 residues. The CDR3 coding sequence is TGTGCCAGCAGCTTCACGGGAGCAAGCACAGATACGCAGTATTTT. It specifies CASSFTGASTDTQYF.

This clone was counted only a few times. The chain recombines TRBV5-4 with TRBJ1-1; 11 bases align to TRBD1. This CDR3 has 15 residues. The germline V gene encodes CDR1 SGHNT and CDR2 YYREEE (reference sequence). After removal of 4 bases from V and 5 bases from J, the junction contained 7 bases not matched to a gene. The CDR3 reads CASSVGQGVTTEAFF. The CDR3 DNA reads as TGTGCCAGCAGCGTGGGACAGGGGGTAACGACTGAAGCTTTCTTT.

J is TRBJ1-5 and V is TRBV11-2; 8 nucleotides align to TRBD1. CDR3 length: 17 amino acids. Losses at the gene ends were 2 bases for V and 2 bases for J; bases not matched to a gene: 8. Germline V CDR1 and CDR2: SGHAT, FQNNGV. CDR3 protein: CASSLRPPGGGNQPQHF. The DNA for the CDR3 is TGTGCCAGCAGCTTACGGCCCCCAGGGGGCGGCAATCAGCCCCAGCATTTT.

As concerns this clone: One end of the junction varies from germline; a read error may be responsible. Here the CDR3 DNA reads TGTGCCAGCACCTTATACAGGGGGGCAAATGGAAACACCATATATTTT. Translated: CASTLYRGANGNTIYF. The chain joins TRBV11-2 to TRBJ1-3; TRBD1 matches 8 bases. Germline assignment: CDR1 SGHAT and CDR2 FQNNGV. This CDR3 region has 16 residues.

The chain carries TRBV7-8 and TRBJ2-3; 13 bases align to TRBD2. The CDR3 consists of 16 residues. V lost 5 bases, J lost 5 bases, and 7 bases stayed unmatched. Germline CDR1 is SGHVS and CDR2 is FQNEAQ. The CDR3 DNA reads TGTGCCAGCAGCGAAACTAGCGGGAGGGCCGTAGATACGCAGTATTTT. Its protein is CASSETSGRAVDTQYF. The variable domain in full, completed from reference TRBV7-8 and TRBJ2-3, reads GAGVSQSPRYKVAKRGQDVALRCDPISGHVSLFWYQQALGQGPEFLTYFQNEAQLDKSGLPSDRFFAERPEGSVSTLKIQRTQQEDSAVYLCASSETSGRAVDTQYFGPGTRLTVL.

V and J are TRBV30 and TRBJ1-5; D is undetermined. Trimming pared 2 bases from V and 5 bases from J, leaving 13 bases between. The CDR3 sequence is 14 residues long. Germline assignment: CDR1 GTSNPN and CDR2 SVGIG (reference sequence). The CDR3 DNA follows: TGTGCCTGGAGTTGGACTCGATCGGATCAGCCCCAGCATTTT. Translated, it gives CAWSWTRSDQPQHF.

J is TRBJ2-7 and V is TRBV18; 10 bases agree with TRBD2. Germline loops: CDR1 KGHSH, CDR2 LQKENI. J lost 7 bases, V lost 3 bases, and 9 bases had no gene match. The CDR3 is 15 amino acids. The CDR3 DNA follows: TGTGCCAGCTCACCTCAGCGGGAGGGCCTCTCTGAGCAGTACTTC. As protein: CASSPQREGLSEQYF.

V and J are TRBV3-1 (or the pseudogene TRBV3-2) and TRBJ2-5; D remains unclear. The CDR3 spans 16 residues. Germline-derived CDR1 and CDR2 are LGHDT and YNNKEL (reference sequence). V lost 0 bases and J lost 6, with 17 bases in between. The CDR3 here is CASSQEKDWVLQTQYF. CDR3 nucleotides: TGTGCCAGCAGCCAAGAAAAGGATTGGGTACTACAGACCCAGTACTTC.

The V gene is TRBV6-5, the J gene TRBJ2-7, with TRBD1 as a possible D gene (6 bases). The CDR3 runs to 14 residues. Per the germline V gene, CDR1 is MNHEY and CDR2 is SVGAGI. V lost 6 bases, J lost 1 base, and 13 bases lay in between. In nucleotides, the CDR3 is TGTGCCAGCAGCCCCGACAGGATTTCCTACGAGCAGTACTTC. Translation gives CASSPDRISYEQYF.

V usage is TRBV3-1 (or the pseudogene TRBV3-2) and J usage is TRBJ2-1, with D perhaps matching TRBD2 (6 bases). The length of the CDR3 is 16 residues. V gave up 1 base and J gave up 3 bases, with 13 bases separating them. Germline loops: CDR1 LGHDT, CDR2 YNNKEL (reference sequence). The CDR3 DNA sequence: TGTGCCAGCAGCCAAGTAACGGGGGTCTTCTACAATGAGCAGTTCTTC. Protein: CASSQVTGVFYNEQFF.